The rows below give T cell receptor beta chains drawn from one sample of a study of shared clonotypes between healthy human individuals. Repertoires were generated with immunoSEQ multiplex PCR, while TCRdb's copy carries only in-frame clones and drops some. Of a few million clones in the sample, just over 90% were seen once. Sequenced sample: naive CD8+ T cells from PBMCs. Every receptor here comes from a man between 18 and 29 years old in good health. Some clones in this sample may be carry-over from other donors' samples. Each CDR3 is given with its conserved first and last residue. The order of the fields is J gene, V gene, clone size, D gene, CDR3 DNA, CDR3 protein. D genes are given only for firm matches. For some rows the clone size is stated as once, few or many, or as a class when expanded; others skip it.

j_call: TRBJ2-7
v_call: TRBV4-1
clone_size: -
d_call: -
cdr3_nt: TGCGCCAGCAGCCAAGATCTAGACTGGACCTACGAGCAGTACTTC
cdr3_aa: CASSQDLDWTYEQYF

j_call: TRBJ2-1
v_call: TRBV11-2
clone_size: -
d_call: -
cdr3_nt: TGTGCCAGCAGCTTAGTCCTAGCGAAGTACAATGAGCAGTTCTTC
cdr3_aa: CASSLVLAKYNEQFF

j_call: TRBJ2-3
v_call: TRBV13
clone_size: -
d_call: TRBD1
cdr3_nt: TGTGCCAGCAGCTCGCAAATGTCCGAGCAGGGGGCGGCAGATACGCAGTATTTT
cdr3_aa: CASSSQMSEQGAADTQYF

j_call: TRBJ1-1
v_call: TRBV6-5
clone_size: -
d_call: -
cdr3_nt: TGTGCCAGCAGTTACTCGAGGGGGGTTTACACTGAAGCTTTCTTT
cdr3_aa: CASSYSRGVYTEAFF

j_call: TRBJ2-7
v_call: TRBV4-3
clone_size: -
d_call: -
cdr3_nt: TGCGCCAGCAGCCAAGGCGGGTCTGGGTACGAGCAGTACTTC
cdr3_aa: CASSQGGSGYEQYF

j_call: TRBJ2-7
v_call: TRBV7-9
clone_size: -
d_call: TRBD2
cdr3_nt: TGTGCCAGCAGCCCCCATTCGGGGGGAATGAGCTCCTACGAGCAGTACTTC
cdr3_aa: CASSPHSGGMSSYEQYF

j_call: TRBJ2-3
v_call: TRBV10-3
clone_size: -
d_call: -
cdr3_nt: TGTGCCATCCAGGCAGGAGTGTTGTCTAGCACAGATACGCAGTATTTT
cdr3_aa: CAIQAGVLSSTDTQYF

j_call: TRBJ2-7
v_call: TRBV6-1
clone_size: -
d_call: -
cdr3_nt: TGTGCCAGCAGCAAAGCGGACCAAGGGTTCTACGAGCAGTACTTC
cdr3_aa: CASSKADQGFYEQYF

j_call: TRBJ1-4
v_call: TRBV28
clone_size: -
d_call: -
cdr3_nt: TGTGCCAGCAGTTTAGATATGTCGGCTCAGGAAAAACTGTTTTTT
cdr3_aa: CASSLDMSAQEKLFF

j_call: TRBJ2-7
v_call: TRBV13
clone_size: few
d_call: TRBD2
cdr3_nt: TGTGCCAGCAGCTTAAGGCTAGCGGAGATATACGAGCAGTACTTC
cdr3_aa: CASSLRLAEIYEQYF

j_call: TRBJ1-2
v_call: TRBV11-2
clone_size: -
d_call: -
cdr3_nt: TGTGCCAGCAGCTTAGTTGGGCCGAACTATGGCTACACCTTC
cdr3_aa: CASSLVGPNYGYTF

j_call: TRBJ2-1
v_call: TRBV9
clone_size: -
d_call: TRBD1
cdr3_nt: TGTGCCAGCAGCGTTACCACAGGGGGCCAAGCTTCCTACAATGAGCAGTTCTTC
cdr3_aa: CASSVTTGGQASYNEQFF

j_call: TRBJ2-2
v_call: TRBV5-1
clone_size: -
d_call: -
cdr3_nt: TGCGCCAGCAGCTTGAGTCCGAACACCGGGGAGCTGTTTTTT
cdr3_aa: CASSLSPNTGELFF

j_call: TRBJ2-7
v_call: TRBV30
clone_size: -
d_call: TRBD2
cdr3_nt: TGTGCCTGGAGGAGGCGGGGGGTTCCGTACGAGCAGTACTTC
cdr3_aa: CAWRRRGVPYEQYF

j_call: TRBJ2-2
v_call: TRBV4-1
clone_size: -
d_call: TRBD2
cdr3_nt: TGCGCCAGCAGCCGATTCTTAGCGGGAGGGCCCGGGGAGCTGTTTTTT
cdr3_aa: CASSRFLAGGPGELFF

j_call: TRBJ1-1
v_call: TRBV28
clone_size: -
d_call: TRBD1
cdr3_nt: TGTGGCACGAAGGGACAGGGAAAGAACACTGAAGCTTTCTTT
cdr3_aa: CGTKGQGKNTEAFF

j_call: TRBJ2-1
v_call: TRBV7-6
clone_size: -
d_call: -
cdr3_nt: TGTGCCAGCAGCTTAGGCCCCCCAGGGCCTAGCTCCTACAATGAGCAGTTCTTC
cdr3_aa: CASSLGPPGPSSYNEQFF

j_call: TRBJ2-7
v_call: TRBV12-5
clone_size: -
d_call: -
cdr3_nt: TGTGCTAGTGCCGAGGGTGTGGCCTACGAGCAGTACTTC
cdr3_aa: CASAEGVAYEQYF

j_call: TRBJ1-2
v_call: TRBV30
clone_size: -
d_call: -
cdr3_nt: TGTGCCTGTCGGACAGTAAATAACTATGGCTACACCTTC
cdr3_aa: CACRTVNNYGYTF

j_call: TRBJ1-5
v_call: TRBV6-6
clone_size: -
d_call: -
cdr3_nt: TGTGCCAGCAGTCAGGCCGGACAGCTGTATCAGCCCCAGCATTTT
cdr3_aa: CASSQAGQLYQPQHF

j_call: TRBJ2-3
v_call: TRBV7-3
clone_size: -
d_call: -
cdr3_nt: TGTGCCAGCAGCCTCAAGAGCACAGATACGCAGTATTTT
cdr3_aa: CASSLKSTDTQYF

j_call: TRBJ2-1
v_call: TRBV18
clone_size: -
d_call: -
cdr3_nt: TGTGCCAGCTCACCGCCTCGCGAGTACAATGAGCAGTTCTTC
cdr3_aa: CASSPPREYNEQFF

j_call: TRBJ1-1
v_call: TRBV4-1
clone_size: few
d_call: -
cdr3_nt: TGCGCCAGCAGCCAAGATTGGGGGGCCTCTGAAGCTTTCTTT
cdr3_aa: CASSQDWGASEAFF

j_call: TRBJ2-3
v_call: TRBV7-9
clone_size: -
d_call: -
cdr3_nt: TGTGCCAGCAGCTACCAGGTGGATACGCAGTATTTT
cdr3_aa: CASSYQVDTQYF

j_call: TRBJ1-1
v_call: TRBV28
clone_size: -
d_call: -
cdr3_nt: TGTGCCAGCAGTCTGGCATGGTACACTGAAGCTTTCTTT
cdr3_aa: CASSLAWYTEAFF

j_call: TRBJ2-7
v_call: TRBV6-5
clone_size: -
d_call: TRBD1
cdr3_nt: TGTGCCAGCAGTTACGTTTACGGGACAGGGGACTACGAGCAGTACTTC
cdr3_aa: CASSYVYGTGDYEQYF

j_call: TRBJ1-1
v_call: TRBV27
clone_size: -
d_call: -
cdr3_nt: TGTGCCAGCAGCCCCGTCACACGGTGGGACACTGAAGCTTTCTTT
cdr3_aa: CASSPVTRWDTEAFF

j_call: TRBJ1-4
v_call: TRBV7-9
clone_size: -
d_call: -
cdr3_nt: TGTGCCAGCAGCCTCCGGGACACTAAACTGTTTTTT
cdr3_aa: CASSLRDTKLFF

j_call: TRBJ2-3
v_call: TRBV5-1
clone_size: -
d_call: -
cdr3_nt: TGCGCCAGCAGCTCCTGGCCCAGGCGGCCAGATACGCAGTATTTT
cdr3_aa: CASSSWPRRPDTQYF